Following are 18 T cell receptor beta chains from one sample sequenced in a study of blood T cell repertoires in COVID-19. Profiling relied on immunoSEQ multiplex PCR, and the TCRdb table lists in-frame clones only, not all of them. The sample has fewer than 350,000 clones, around 85% seen once. Sequenced sample: PBMCs or T cells enriched from blood (not recorded which). The receptors come from a woman younger than 45 who had been exposed to COVID-19.

This chain joins TRBV18 and TRBJ2-5, with 10 bases identical to TRBD1. CDR3 length: 14 residues. Looked up from germline, CDR1 is KGHSH and CDR2 is LQKENI. V gave up 3 bases and J gave up 5 bases; unmatched junction bases: 3. CDR3: CASSPGQGQETQYF. In nucleotides, the CDR3 is TGTGCCAGCTCACCGGGACAGGGGCAGGAGACCCAGTACTTC.

V is TRBV9 and J is TRBJ2-1; 16 bases are a match to TRBD2. Germline V gene data show CDR1 as SGDLS and CDR2 as YYNGEE. CDR3 length: 17 amino acids. V was clipped by 3 bases and J by 9 bases; unmatched bases: 9. In nucleotides, the CDR3 is TGTGCCAGCAGCGCCTCAACGGGACTAGCGGGAGGGGTTGAGCAGTTCTTC. Amino acid sequence: CASSASTGLAGGVEQFF.

The V gene is TRBV5-1, the J gene TRBJ2-5; D perhaps matches TRBD1 (6 bases). The CDR3 is 12 residues long. CDR1 is SGHRS, CDR2 YFSETQ, per germline. The CDR3 protein is CGGHIKKRAQYF. The CDR3, as DNA: TGCGGGGGACACATAAAAAAGAGGGCCCAGTACTTC.

The table lists this clone with a count of one. V is TRBV30 and J is TRBJ2-5; D possibly corresponds to TRBD2 (5 bases). The CDR3 has 11 amino acids. V gave up 4 bases and J gave up 2 bases, with 5 bases separating them. The V gene's germline CDR1 is GTSNPN and CDR2 SVGIG (reference sequence). The CDR3 spells CAWTGQETQYF. The CDR3 bases are TGTGCCTGGACGGGACAAGAGACCCAGTACTTC.

The gene calls are TRBV5-1 and TRBJ2-3; D possibly corresponds to TRBD2 (7 bases). The CDR3 is 17 residues long. The V and J ends lost 0 bases and 3 bases respectively, with 17 bases between them. Germline V gives CDR1 SGHRS, CDR2 YFSETQ. In DNA form, the CDR3 reads TGCGCCAGCAGCTTGGCCCAAGGGGGGGCGACGACAGATACGCAGTATTTT. Encoded protein: CASSLAQGGATTDTQYF.

The rearrangement uses TRBV10-3 and TRBJ2-7, with 8 bases identical to TRBD2. This CDR3 region has 14 residues. After removal of 2 bases from V and 2 bases from J, the junction contained 2 bases not matched to a gene. Germline V gene sequence: CDR1 ENHRY, CDR2 SYGVKD. The CDR3 bases are TGTGCCATCAGTGAGCGGGAGGGCCCCTACGAGCAGTACTTC. Encoded protein: CAISEREGPYEQYF.

Notes on this clone: Other nucleotide sequences in the sample specify the same CDR3. The rearrangement uses TRBV28 and TRBJ2-7; D is perhaps TRBD1 (5 bases). The germline V gene encodes CDR1 MDHEN and CDR2 SYDVKM. The CDR3 contains 12 residues. With 5 bases removed from V and 6 bases from J, the gap between germline ends came to 11 bases. The CDR3 is CASSGLTGEQYF. The CDR3 DNA is TGTGCCAGCAGTGGGCTAACAGGCGAGCAGTACTTC. Drawing the rest from reference TRBV28 and TRBJ2-7, the complete variable domain is DVKVTQSSRYLVKRTGEKVFLECVQDMDHENMFWYRQDPGLGLRLIYFSYDVKMKEKGDIPEGYSVSREKKERFSLILESASTNQTSMYLCASSGLTGEQYFGPGTRLTVT.

The V and J genes are TRBV18 and TRBJ1-2; the D gene is possibly TRBD1 (5 bases). V lost 3 bases and J 3 bases, leaving 14 bases between the germline ends. The CDR3 is 15 residues long. Germline V gene sequence: CDR1 KGHSH, CDR2 LQKENI. The CDR3 region has the DNA TGTGCCAGCTCACCGGACACCAGAGTTGACTATGGCTACACCTTC. Amino acid sequence: CASSPDTRVDYGYTF.

The chain recombines TRBV4-1 with TRBJ2-5; 9 positions agree with TRBD1. V was clipped by 4 bases and J by 6 bases; unmatched bases: 3. Germline loops: CDR1 MGHRA, CDR2 YSYEKL. This CDR3 spans 13 amino acids. The chain's CDR3 is CASSLDRGKTQYF. In nucleotides, the CDR3 is TGCGCCAGCAGCCTCGACAGGGGGAAGACCCAGTACTTC.

This clone was recorded only once. V usage is TRBV28 and J usage is TRBJ2-7; TRBD2 agrees at 7 bases. CDR3 size: 14 residues. Per the germline V gene, CDR1 is MDHEN and CDR2 is SYDVKM. V dropped 5 bases and J dropped 2; count of bases not matched to a gene: 6. CDR3 residues: CASSPRAGAYEQYF. The CDR3 DNA reads TGTGCCAGCAGTCCCAGGGCGGGGGCCTACGAGCAGTACTTC.

The rearrangement joins TRBV7-2 to TRBJ2-7; D might be TRBD1 (5 bases). Germline V gene data show CDR1 as SGHTA and CDR2 as FQGNSA. This CDR3 has 14 amino acids. Trimming left V 6 bases short and J 3 bases short, with 15 bases between. The CDR3 DNA follows: TGTGCCAGCAGGCCAGGGCAGGAAGTCTACGAGCAGTACTTC. Translation: CASRPGQEVYEQYF. The variable domain in full, completed from reference TRBV7-2 and TRBJ2-7, reads GAGVSQSPSNKVTEKGKDVELRCDPISGHTALYWYRQSLGQGLEFLIYFQGNSAPDKSGLPSDRFSAERTGGSVSTLTIQRTQQEDSAVYLCASRPGQEVYEQYFGPGTRLTVT.

V and J are TRBV27 and TRBJ2-1; 8 nucleotides line up with TRBD2. The CDR3 extends over 16 amino acids. Trimming took 6 bases from V and 4 from J; bases not matched to a gene: 11. Per germline, CDR1 MNHEY and CDR2 SMNVEV (reference sequence). The CDR3 protein is CASSRPTSGVYNEQFF. The CDR3 nucleotides are TGTGCCAGCAGCCGTCCCACTAGCGGAGTGTACAATGAGCAGTTCTTC.

The chain uses TRBV7-2 and TRBJ1-4; no clear D gene. Trimming left V 0 bases short and J 8 bases short, with 13 bases between. This CDR3 has 15 residues. CDR1 SGHTA and CDR2 FQGNSA come from the germline V gene. CDR3 DNA sequence: TGTGCCAGCAGCTTAGCGCCACCTCCCGAGGAAAAACTGTTTTTT. This sequence encodes CASSLAPPPEEKLFF.

The rearrangement joins TRBV6-6 to TRBJ2-5, with 8 positions matching TRBD2. V dropped 2 bases and J dropped 5; count of bases not matched to a gene: 10. This CDR3 has 16 residues. The V gene's germline CDR1 is MNHNY and CDR2 SVGAGI (reference sequence). The CDR3 loop is CASSYDGTSVGETQYF. The DNA for the CDR3 is TGTGCCAGCAGTTACGATGGGACTAGTGTGGGGGAGACCCAGTACTTC.

The chain couples TRBV24-1 to TRBJ2-3; 7 nucleotides align to TRBD1. With 1 base clipped from V and 6 bases from J, the junction kept 9 bases outside the gene matches. There are 16 residues in the CDR3. The germline V gene has CDR1 KGHDR and CDR2 SFDVKD. DNA of the CDR3: TGTGCCACCAGTGATTTAAGTGAAGAGGGGGCTGATACGCAGTATTTT. Its translation is CATSDLSEEGADTQYF.

The chain is built from TRBV19 and TRBJ1-2; TRBD1 is a possible D gene (6 bases). The V end lost 3 bases, the J end lost 7 bases, and 18 bases lay between the germline ends. Germline V gene sequence: CDR1 LNHDA, CDR2 SQIVND (reference sequence). The CDR3 extends over 15 amino acids. The CDR3 here is CASSISTGGQGGYTF. The CDR3 coding sequence is TGTGCCAGTAGTATCTCCACGGGGGGGCAAGGTGGCTACACCTTC.

This clone was observed a single time. The chain's CDR3 is CASSSAALDRGGNTIYF. CDR3 bases: TGTGCCAGCAGTTCCGCCGCATTGGACAGGGGTGGAAACACCATATATTTT. V and J are TRBV28 and TRBJ1-3, with TRBD1 identical over 9 bases. This CDR3 region has 17 residues. With V trimmed by 4 bases and J by 3 bases, 10 bases remained unmatched. CDR1 is MDHEN and CDR2 is SYDVKM in the germline V gene.

The chain links TRBV3-1 (or the pseudogene TRBV3-2) to TRBJ2-1; perhaps TRBD2 as D (7 bases). CDR3 length equals 16 residues. Trimming shortened V by 1 base and J by 7 bases, and 17 bases separated the two germline ends. Germline V gene lookup returns CDR1 LGHDT and CDR2 YNNKEL (reference sequence). The CDR3 is CASSQAAQGGRNEQFF. Written as DNA, the CDR3 is TGTGCCAGCAGCCAAGCTGCACAGGGAGGGCGGAATGAGCAGTTCTTC.